The 15 T cell receptor beta chains below come from one sample, sequenced in a study of blood T cells in healthy people across ages. Through a sample-barcoded 5' primer and a J-beta primer mix, a second PCR was run for about 6 to 12 cycles. TCRdb called the 5' RACE reads again in MiXCR, with one record for every CDR3 protein. The sample yields approximately 1,000,000 distinct CDR3 sequences, around 43% seen once. Sequenced material: blood. The receptors shown here come from a woman aged 55-69 years in good health.

The chain links TRBV19 to TRBJ2-1; perhaps TRBD2 as D (6 bases). The length of the CDR3 is 15 residues. The germline V gene has CDR1 LNHDA and CDR2 SQIVND (reference sequence). The ends were cut back, 1 base at V and 4 bases at J, with 11 bases in the middle. The CDR3 reads CASSIGGTPYNEQFF. Written as DNA, the CDR3 is TGTGCCAGTAGTATAGGCGGGACCCCATACAATGAGCAGTTCTTC.

In its sample, this clonotype was seen a few times. This chain links TRBV7-2 with TRBJ2-2; 9 bases fit TRBD1. Trimming took 5 bases from V and 1 from J; bases not matched to a gene: 5. Germline assignment: CDR1 SGHTA and CDR2 FQGNSA. The CDR3 is 16 residues long. CDR3 bases: TGTGCCAGCAGCCATACAGGGGGCATGAACACCGGGGAGCTGTTTTTT. Amino acid sequence: CASSHTGGMNTGELFF.

V is TRBV6-2 or TRBV6-3 and J is TRBJ2-7; 7 bases line up with TRBD1. Germline lookup yields CDR1 MNHEY and CDR2 SVGEGT. With V trimmed by 8 bases and J by 4 bases, 11 bases remained unmatched. The CDR3 spans 14 residues. CDR3 in DNA: TGTGCCAGCCGGGACAGATTAAGACTTTACGAGCAGTACTTC. As protein: CASRDRLRLYEQYF.

This clonotype was observed a handful of times. The gene calls are TRBV2 and TRBJ1-2; D unresolved. V lost 2 bases to trimming and J lost 5 bases, with 6 bases between them. There are 12 residues in the CDR3. Germline V gene data show CDR1 as SNHLY and CDR2 as FYNNEI. The CDR3 region has the DNA TGTGCCAGCAGTGAACGGGCATATGGCTACACCTTC. This gives the protein CASSERAYGYTF.

This chain connects TRBV15 to TRBJ2-3; no clear D gene. Trimming removed 0 bases from V and 1 base from J, with 11 bases in between. Germline V gene data show CDR1 as LNHNV and CDR2 as YYDKDF (reference sequence). The CDR3 covers 16 residues. CDR3 sequence (DNA): TGTGCCACCAGCAGAGATTGGGCGGAAGGCACAGATACGCAGTATTTT. This codes for CATSRDWAEGTDTQYF.

The chain links TRBV27 to TRBJ2-7, with TRBD2 identical over 12 bases. Germline CDR1 and CDR2: MNHEY and SMNVEV (reference sequence). The V gene end was trimmed by 5 bases and the J gene end by 4 bases; junction bases not matched to a gene: 9. The length of the CDR3 is 16 residues. CDR3 DNA: TGTGCCAGCAGTCGGACTAGCGGGACCACGGGATACGAGCAGTACTTC. This sequence encodes CASSRTSGTTGYEQYF.

This clonotype appeared once. This rearrangement joins TRBV20-1 to TRBJ2-5; the match to TRBD2 covers 10 bases. The CDR3 extends over 12 amino acids. V gave up 6 bases and J gave up 11 bases; unmatched junction bases: 9. Per germline, CDR1 DFQATT and CDR2 SNEGSKA (reference sequence). CDR3 nucleotides: TGCAGTGCCACTAGCGGGGTCTTTGAGCAGTACTTC. Protein sequence: CSATSGVFEQYF.

V and J are TRBV9 and TRBJ2-1; D is unclear. The DNA end lines up better with TRBJ2-7; the J call may be wrong. Germline V lookup: CDR1 SGDLS, CDR2 YYNGEE. There are 15 residues in the CDR3. The CDR3 spells CASSPRVDSYNEQYF. The CDR3 nucleotides read TGTGCCAGCAGCCCTCGGGTAGACTCCTACAATGAGCAGTACTTC.

The chain links TRBV24-1 to TRBJ2-3, with D uncertain. V was pared by 6 bases and J by 1 base, with 7 bases between. The CDR3 length is 13 residues. Germline V gives CDR1 KGHDR, CDR2 SFDVKD. CDR3 loop: CATSSVGTDTQYF. Here the CDR3 DNA reads TGTGCCACCAGTTCGGTAGGCACAGATACGCAGTATTTT.

This chain links TRBV5-1 with TRBJ2-3, with TRBD2 identical over 7 bases. Looked up from germline, CDR1 is SGHRS and CDR2 is YFSETQ. The V segment lost 2 bases and the J segment 2 bases; nucleotides outside the gene matches: 8. This CDR3 has 16 residues. CDR3 in DNA: TGCGCCAGCAGCTTCATAACCGGGACTACCACAGATACGCAGTATTTT. Residues: CASSFITGTTTDTQYF. The variable domain in full, completed from reference TRBV5-1 and TRBJ2-3, reads KAGVTQTPRYLIKTRGQQVTLSCSPISGHRSVSWYQQTPGQGLQFLFEYFSETQRNKGNFPGRFSGRQFSNSRSEMNVSTLELGDSALYLCASSFITGTTTDTQYFGPGTRLTVL.

This clonotype has a handful of counts. V usage is TRBV5-1 and J usage is TRBJ2-7, with 15 positions matching TRBD2. Trimming removed 1 base from V and 0 bases from J; junction bases left unmatched: 5. This CDR3 has 18 amino acids. Germline loops: CDR1 SGHRS, CDR2 YFSETQ. CDR3 bases: TGCGCCAGCAGCTTGATGGGACTAGCGGGAGGTTTCTCCTACGAGCAGTACTTC. Its protein is CASSLMGLAGGFSYEQYF.

Only a few counts were recorded for this clonotype. The chain has TRBV15 and TRBJ2-1; D perhaps matches TRBD2 (6 bases). This CDR3 contains 18 residues. Between the trimmed V and J ends, which lost 0 bases and 0 bases, there was a span of 15 bases. Germline V CDR1 and CDR2: LNHNV, YYDKDF (reference sequence). CDR3 DNA: TGTGCCACCAGCAGAGATGGGGGGACGGTCAGCTCCTACAATGAGCAGTTCTTC. Encoded protein: CATSRDGGTVSSYNEQFF.

The chain has TRBV3-1 and TRBJ1-5; 9 bases map to TRBD1. CDR1 and CDR2 (germline): LGHDT, YNNKEL (reference sequence). This CDR3 has 17 amino acids. Trimming removed 2 bases from V and 6 bases from J; junction bases left unmatched: 11. The CDR3 reads CASSQKKTGTGIQPQHF. The CDR3 region has the DNA TGTGCCAGCAGCCAAAAAAAAACCGGGACAGGGATTCAGCCCCAGCATTTT.

The chain carries TRBV27 and TRBJ2-7; D remains ambiguous. Germline assignment: CDR1 MNHEY and CDR2 SMNVEV (reference sequence). The CDR3 covers 13 residues. V lost 6 bases and J lost 1, with 10 bases in between. Here the CDR3 reads CASSGLISYEQYF. DNA of the CDR3: TGTGCCAGCAGCGGGCTAATTTCCTACGAGCAGTACTTC.

The chain recombines TRBV20-1 with TRBJ2-3; 10 positions match TRBD1. Germline V gene lookup returns CDR1 DFQATT and CDR2 SNEGSKA (reference sequence). Germline trimming cut 5 bases from V and 5 bases from J; bases unmatched to any gene: 13. There are 16 residues in the CDR3. In DNA form, the CDR3 reads TGCAGTGCTCCCGACCCTCGGACAGGGGGGCGAGATACGCAGTATTTT. Protein sequence: CSAPDPRTGGRDTQYF.